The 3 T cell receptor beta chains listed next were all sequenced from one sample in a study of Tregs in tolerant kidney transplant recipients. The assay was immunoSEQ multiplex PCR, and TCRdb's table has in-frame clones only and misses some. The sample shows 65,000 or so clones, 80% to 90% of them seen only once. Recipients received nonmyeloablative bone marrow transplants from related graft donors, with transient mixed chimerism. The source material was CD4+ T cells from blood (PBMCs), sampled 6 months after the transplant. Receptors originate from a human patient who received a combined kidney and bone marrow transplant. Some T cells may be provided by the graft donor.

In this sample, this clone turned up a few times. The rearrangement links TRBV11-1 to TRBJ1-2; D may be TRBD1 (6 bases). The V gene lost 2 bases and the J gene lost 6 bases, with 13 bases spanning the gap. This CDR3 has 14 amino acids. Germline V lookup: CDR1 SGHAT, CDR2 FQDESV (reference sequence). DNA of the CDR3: TGTGCCAGCAGCTTATCAGGGGCAGGGAATGGCTACACCTTC. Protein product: CASSLSGAGNGYTF. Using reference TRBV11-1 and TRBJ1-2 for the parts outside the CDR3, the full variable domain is EAEVAQSPRYKITEKSQAVAFWCDPISGHATLYWYRQILGQGPELLVQFQDESVVDDSQLPKDRFSAERLKGVDSTLKIQPAELGDSAMYLCASSLSGAGNGYTFGSGTRLTVV.

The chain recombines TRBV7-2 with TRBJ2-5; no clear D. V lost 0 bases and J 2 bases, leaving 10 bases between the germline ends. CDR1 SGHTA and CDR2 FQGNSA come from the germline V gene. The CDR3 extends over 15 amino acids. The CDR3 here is CASSLALNSQETQYF. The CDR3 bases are TGTGCCAGCAGCTTAGCTTTAAACAGTCAAGAGACCCAGTACTTC. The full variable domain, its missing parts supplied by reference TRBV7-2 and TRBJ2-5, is GAGVSQSPSNKVTEKGKDVELRCDPISGHTALYWYRQSLGQGLEFLIYFQGNSAPDKSGLPSDRFSAERTGGSVSTLTIQRTQQEDSAVYLCASSLALNSQETQYFGPGTRLLVL.

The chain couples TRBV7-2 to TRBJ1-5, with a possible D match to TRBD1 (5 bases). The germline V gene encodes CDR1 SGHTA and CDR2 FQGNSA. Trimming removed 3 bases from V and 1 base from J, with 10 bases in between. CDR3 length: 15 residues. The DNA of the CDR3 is TGTGCCAGCAGCTTTACTCAGGGAAGCAATCAGCCCCAGCATTTT. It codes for CASSFTQGSNQPQHF.